The T cell receptor (beta chain) under discussion was sequenced for a study of T cells in Graves' hyperthyroidism and ophthalmopathy. Researchers amplified the TCR beta CDR3 regions from RNA transcripts. HTBI primers were used for first-round RT-PCR of the TCR CDR3. Via MiXCR, TCRdb re-called the multiplex PCR reads, giving one row per CDR3 protein. Counted here are approximately 480,000 distinct CDR3 sequences, less than 25% occurring once; the ten biggest clones make up less than 30%. This clonotype occurred many times. Germline V gene data show CDR1 as SQVTM and CDR2 as ANQGSEA. This CDR3 has 13 amino acids. The V and J ends lost 7 bases and 2 bases, in that order; junction bases with no gene match: 6.

The chain recombines TRBV29-1 with TRBJ1-1, with TRBD1 matching over 8 bases. The source of this sequence is a man between 18 and 35 years old with Graves' hyperthyroidism. The sample comprised blood. CDR3 region: CSGRQGINTEAFF. The CDR3 bases are TGCAGCGGGAGACAGGGGATCAACACTGAAGCTTTCTTT.